This T cell receptor (beta chain) was obtained from a study of blood T cells in healthy people across ages. It was with a sample-barcoded 5' primer and a J-beta primer mix that a second PCR of roughly 7 to 12 cycles was run. MiXCR, applied by TCRdb to the 5' RACE reads, yields one record per CDR3 protein. The data show 1.2 million to 1.5 million distinct CDR3 sequences, roughly 59% seen once. Notes on this clonotype: Its antigen is undetermined.

Germline V gives CDR1 SQVTM, CDR2 ANQGSEA. The CDR3 has 16 residues. V lost 4 bases and J 5 bases, leaving 21 bases between the germline ends. Study-wide results and caveats: Naive T cell percentage by flow cytometry tracked strongly with beta diversity. Unsorted PBMC material precluded a definitive naive versus antigen-experienced comparison. Long-lived and aged donors differed, with more naive CD4+ cells and higher diversity in the long-lived.

Sequencing was done on a sample of blood. This TCR was recovered from a man in his late teens or twenties in good health. V usage is TRBV29-1 and J usage is TRBJ2-1; D might be TRBD2 (6 bases). The CDR3 DNA is TGCAGCGTTGCCGCCCCCATTCACGGGACTCACAATGAGCAGTTCTTC. Its translation: CSVAAPIHGTHNEQFF.